This T cell receptor beta chain originates from a study of shared clonotypes between healthy human individuals. This CDR3 region has 14 residues. The germline V gene encodes CDR1 SGHTA and CDR2 FQGNSA. V was cut by 8 bases and J by 3 bases, with 14 bases left in between. CD45RO-negative, CCR7-positively selected cells formed the naive CD8 fraction, excluding terminally differentiated effector memory CD45RA+ cells. Original handling: ImmunoSEQ sequences covered only the junction and lacked quality scores; filtering therefore differed. Sequencing used immunoSEQ multiplex PCR; TCRdb keeps in-frame clones, though not all of them. From that table come the V and J calls and clone size; the DNA was used to work out D and trimming. The table includes about 1,800,000 clones, less than 95% detected once.

The rearrangement links TRBV7-2 to TRBJ2-1; the D gene is possibly TRBD1 (6 bases). This sequence originates from a man between 18 and 29 years old in good health. The sequenced material came from naive CD8+ T cells sorted from blood. The CDR3 DNA is TGTGCCAGCGGTATGGGGGCCCACTACAATGAGCAGTTCTTC. Its protein is CASGMGAHYNEQFF. The variable domain in full, completed from reference TRBV7-2 and TRBJ2-1, reads GAGVSQSPSNKVTEKGKDVELRCDPISGHTALYWYRQSLGQGLEFLIYFQGNSAPDKSGLPSDRFSAERTGGSVSTLTIQRTQQEDSAVYLCASGMGAHYNEQFFGPGTRLTVL.